The entry below gives a single T cell receptor beta chain sequence along with its context. The same CDR3 also results from other DNA sequences found in this sample. This entry belongs to a study of shared clonotypes between healthy human individuals. Deep level was the assay's run setting. The data were produced by immunoSEQ multiplex PCR, yet TCRdb's version contains in-frame clones alone and is incomplete. There are more than 1.2 million clones in the sample; less than 99% occur only once, and around 0.33% lies in the top ten. V shed 5 bases, J shed 6 bases, and the junction held 3 bases outside the gene matches. This CDR3 region has 13 residues. The V gene's germline CDR1 is SGHTA and CDR2 FQGNSA.

The chain has TRBV7-2 and TRBJ2-3, with TRBD2 matching over 9 bases. The TCR comes from a man in his thirties or forties in good health. Sample: naive CD4+ T cells sorted from blood. The subset is: CD45RA+ positively selected. The CDR3 DNA is TGTGCCAGCAGCCGGAGCGGGAGGGATACGCAGTATTTT. This gives the protein CASSRSGRDTQYF.